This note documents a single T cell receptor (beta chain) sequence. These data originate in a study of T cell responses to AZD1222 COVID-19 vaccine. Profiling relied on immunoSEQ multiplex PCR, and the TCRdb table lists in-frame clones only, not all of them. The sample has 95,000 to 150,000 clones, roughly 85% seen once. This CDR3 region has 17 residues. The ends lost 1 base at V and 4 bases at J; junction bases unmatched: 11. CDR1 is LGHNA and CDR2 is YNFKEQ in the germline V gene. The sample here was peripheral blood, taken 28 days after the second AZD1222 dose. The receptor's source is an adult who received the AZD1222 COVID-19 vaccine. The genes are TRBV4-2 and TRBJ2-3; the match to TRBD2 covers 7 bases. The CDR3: CASSQAGVGRGSDTQYF. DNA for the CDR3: TGTGCCAGCAGCCAAGCGGGGGTGGGGCGGGGGTCAGATACGCAGTATTTT.